These 22 T cell receptor beta chains were all obtained from the same sample, sequenced in a study of T cells in Graves' hyperthyroidism and ophthalmopathy. Using RNA transcripts as the source, TCR beta CDR3 regions were amplified. RT-PCR in the first round (using the HTBI primer set) targeted the TCR CDR3. MiXCR was run by TCRdb on the multiplex PCR reads, yielding one entry per CDR3 protein. The data show about 600,000 distinct CDR3 sequences, over 12% seen once. The sequencing input was blood. The source of these receptors is a woman aged 18 to 35 with Graves' ophthalmopathy.

The J gene is TRBJ2-3, the V gene TRBV27; no reliable D call. V was clipped by 0 bases and J by 11 bases, with 24 bases between them. The germline V gene encodes CDR1 MNHEY and CDR2 SMNVEV (reference sequence). The CDR3 consists of 17 residues. In DNA, the CDR3 is TGTGCCAGCAGTTTATCGTGGGCGGCGACGCTAGTATACGGGCAGTATTTT. This gives the protein CASSLSWAATLVYGQYF.

In this sample, this clonotype turned up many times. The chain recombines TRBV6-1 with TRBJ2-7, with 9 positions matching TRBD2. Germline CDR1 and CDR2: MNHNS and SASEGT. V lost 5 bases, J lost 1 base, and 6 bases stayed unmatched. This CDR3 has 15 residues. The chain's CDR3 is CASSRLTSGSYEQYF. In DNA, the CDR3 is TGTGCCAGCAGTCGCCTAACTAGCGGGTCCTACGAGCAGTACTTC.

The chain couples TRBV20-1 to TRBJ2-2, with TRBD2 identical over 7 bases. V trimming: 0 bases; J trimming: 5 bases; junction bases outside the gene matches: 3. The germline V gene has CDR1 DFQATT and CDR2 SNEGSKA (reference sequence). This CDR3 contains 14 residues. The DNA of the CDR3 is TGCAGTGCTAGAGATCCAGCGGGAACCGGGGAGCTGTTTTTT. Protein: CSARDPAGTGELFF.

Ten or more counts support this clonotype. The rearrangement links TRBV7-3 to TRBJ2-3; D ambiguous. The CDR3 is 12 amino acids. CDR1 SGHTA and CDR2 FQGTGA come from the germline V gene. Between the trimmed V and J ends, which lost 1 base and 7 bases, there was a span of 6 bases. The CDR3 reads CASSLIRYTQYF. The CDR3 nucleotides read TGTGCCAGCAGCTTAATCCGATATACGCAGTATTTT.

This clonotype was observed many times. The J gene is TRBJ2-1, the V gene TRBV27, with D unresolved. The CDR3 spans 13 residues. Trimming removed 5 bases from V and 9 bases from J, with 14 bases in between. Germline V gene lookup returns CDR1 MNHEY and CDR2 SMNVEV (reference sequence). CDR3 coding DNA: TGTGCCAGCAGTGCGTCTGGGTATAGTGAGCAGTTCTTC. Its protein product is CASSASGYSEQFF.

This clonotype was recorded at least ten times. The V gene is TRBV6-2 or TRBV6-3, the J gene TRBJ2-5, with D possibly TRBD2 on 5 matching bases. This CDR3 has 11 amino acids. Trimming cost V 2 bases and J 9 bases, with 7 bases left between them. Germline CDR1 is MNHEY and CDR2 is SVGEGT. The CDR3 DNA sequence: TGTGCCAGCAGTTACCCGGAGGCCCAGTACTTC. This codes for CASSYPEAQYF.

This clonotype was seen ten or more times. CDR3 coding DNA: TGTGCCAGCTCACGAGAGGACAGGGGAGGGGCGAATGAGCAGTTCTTC. This codes for CASSREDRGGANEQFF. The chain has TRBV18 and TRBJ2-1, with 9 positions matching TRBD1. CDR3 length: 16 residues. Unmatched junction bases numbered 11, after V lost 4 bases and J lost 7 bases. Per the germline V gene, CDR1 is KGHSH and CDR2 is LQKENI.

Comments on this clonotype: This may stem from a read error, because a much larger clone lies one nucleotide away. The CDR3 coding sequence is TGCGCCAGCAGCCTAAGAGGAACTCTCGGCGAGCTAGACGAGCAGTACTTC. Translation gives CASSLRGTLGELDEQYF. The rearrangement links TRBV4-1 to TRBJ2-7; D unresolved. This CDR3 has 17 amino acids. V lost 4 bases and J 5 bases, leaving 24 bases between the germline ends. Germline V gives CDR1 MGHRA, CDR2 YSYEKL.

At least ten counts were recorded for this clonotype. The gene calls are TRBV11-2 and TRBJ2-3; TRBD1 might be the D (6 bases). CDR1 SGHAT and CDR2 FQNNGV come from the germline V gene. Trimming removed 8 bases at V and 0 bases at J, with 12 bases between. The CDR3 totals 14 residues. CDR3 DNA sequence: TGTGCCAGCCTAGGGGGACCTAGCACAGATACGCAGTATTTT. It encodes CASLGGPSTDTQYF.

This clonotype was counted only a few times. The chain carries TRBV7-9 and TRBJ1-1; 9 bases match TRBD1. This CDR3 has 14 amino acids. Germline V gene data show CDR1 as SEHNR and CDR2 as FQNEAQ (reference sequence). V shed 5 bases and J 1 base; nucleotides not matched to a gene: 2. The CDR3 region is CASSTTGGNTEAFF. CDR3 bases: TGTGCCAGCAGCACGACAGGGGGGAACACTGAAGCTTTCTTT.

This clonotype has ten or more counts. V and J are TRBV3-1 and TRBJ1-6; D possibly corresponds to TRBD1 (6 bases). V lost 0 bases, J lost 11 bases, and 14 bases lay in between. Germline assignment: CDR1 LGHDT and CDR2 YNNKEL (reference sequence). The CDR3 has 15 amino acids. The CDR3 nucleotides are TGTGCCAGCAGCCAAGATACCCAGGGGTTCGCACCCCTCCACTTT. It specifies CASSQDTQGFAPLHF. The full variable domain, with the rest looked up from reference TRBV3-1 and TRBJ1-6, is DTAVSQTPKYLVTQMGNDKSIKCEQNLGHDTMYWYKQDSKKFLKIMFSYNNKELIINETVPNRFSPKSPDKAHLNLHINSLELGDSAVYFCASSQDTQGFAPLHFGNGTRLTVT.

This clonotype came up many times. The chain combines TRBV29-1 with TRBJ1-1; 7 positions match TRBD1. The CDR3 totals 12 residues. V dropped 6 bases and J dropped 3; count of bases not matched to a gene: 4. Germline values: CDR1 SQVTM, CDR2 ANQGSEA. The CDR3 DNA follows: TGCAGCGTAGGGACAGATTACACTGAAGCTTTCTTT. Residues: CSVGTDYTEAFF.

This clonotype was picked up many times. The chain combines TRBV12-3 or TRBV12-4 with TRBJ1-2, with D perhaps TRBD1 (5 bases). The CDR3 loop spans 15 amino acids. With 6 bases removed from V and 8 bases from J, the gap between germline ends came to 22 bases. Written as DNA, the CDR3 is TGTGCCAGCAGCTTCGGAGGTTGGGGGTCGGTAGGCTACACCTTC. As protein: CASSFGGWGSVGYTF.

This clonotype was detected many times. The chain uses TRBV9 and TRBJ1-5, with D possibly TRBD1 on 5 matching bases. This CDR3 region has 15 residues. Germline CDR1 SGDLS, CDR2 YYNGEE. Trimming left V 1 base short and J 2 bases short, with 10 bases between. CDR3 nucleotide sequence: TGTGCCAGCAGCGTACAGGGCGAGGGCAATCAGCCCCAGCATTTT. It specifies CASSVQGEGNQPQHF. Full variable domain (remainder filled in from reference TRBV9 and TRBJ1-5): DSGVTQTPKHLITATGQRVTLRCSPRSGDLSVYWYQQSLDQGLQFLIQYYNGEERAKGNILERFSAQQFPDLHSELNLSSLELGDSALYFCASSVQGEGNQPQHFGDGTRLSIL.

On this clonotype itself: A read error is possible here, since a much larger clone lies one base away. V usage is TRBV29-1 and J usage is TRBJ1-1, with 9 bases fitting TRBD1. The V gene's germline CDR1 is SQVTM and CDR2 ANQGSEA. CDR3 size: 12 residues. The CDR3 reads CGGQGWYTEAFF. In nucleotides, the CDR3 is TGCGGCGGACAGGGGTGGTACACTGAAGCTTTCTTT.

This clonotype was found many times. This rearrangement joins TRBV6-2 or TRBV6-3 to TRBJ1-1, with 8 bases fitting TRBD1. The V gene's germline CDR1 is MNHEY and CDR2 SVGEGT. The CDR3 sequence is 16 residues long. V dropped 4 bases and J dropped 5; count of bases not matched to a gene: 12. The CDR3 spells CASSLLTGQGGTEAFF. The DNA of the CDR3 is TGTGCCAGCAGTTTGCTGACTGGACAGGGCGGGACTGAAGCTTTCTTT.

This clonotype was detected ten times or more. This chain joins TRBV20-1 and TRBJ2-7, with 12 nucleotides matching TRBD2. This CDR3 comprises 19 residues. V trimming: 0 bases; J trimming: 2 bases; junction bases outside the gene matches: 14. CDR1 and CDR2 from the germline V gene are DFQATT and SNEGSKA (reference sequence). CDR3 sequence (DNA): TGCAGTGCTAGAGATAGGACTAGCGGGACGAGAGGTAACCCCTACGAGCAGTACTTC. This encodes CSARDRTSGTRGNPYEQYF.

This clonotype was detected only once. The rearrangement links TRBV11-2 to TRBJ2-4, with TRBD2 identical over 12 bases. The CDR3 totals 16 residues. V shed 1 base, J shed 15 bases, and the junction held 13 bases outside the gene matches. Germline V lookup: CDR1 SGHAT, CDR2 FQNNGV. The DNA of the CDR3 is TGTGCCAGCAGCTTAGTTGGGGGGACTAGCGGGCTAGAGATGTACTTC. As protein: CASSLVGGTSGLEMYF.

This clonotype has ten or more counts. CDR3 bases: TGCAGTGCTAGAGATCTATACGAGCAGTACTTC. Encoded protein: CSARDLYEQYF. The gene calls are TRBV20-1 and TRBJ2-7, with D hard to call. The CDR3 is made up of 11 amino acids. Trimming cost V 0 bases and J 4 bases, with 4 bases left between them. From germline, CDR1 is DFQATT and CDR2 SNEGSKA (reference sequence).

This clonotype was found many times. The J gene is TRBJ1-1, the V gene TRBV7-3, with 7 bases matching TRBD1. The CDR3 loop spans 13 amino acids. Trimming at V came to 5 bases and at J to 4 bases, leaving 4 bases not matched to a gene. Germline values: CDR1 SGHTA, CDR2 FQGTGA. CDR3 sequence reads: CASSITGVTEAFF. The CDR3 coding sequence is TGTGCCAGCAGCATCACAGGGGTCACTGAAGCTTTCTTT.

This clonotype was detected many times. This chain joins TRBV28 and TRBJ1-2, with 11 bases identical to TRBD1. Germline CDR1 and CDR2: MDHEN and SYDVKM. CDR3 length: 15 amino acids. The V segment lost 5 bases and the J segment 7 bases; nucleotides outside the gene matches: 9. This CDR3 reads CASSTRTGGLGGYTF. The CDR3 DNA reads TGTGCCAGCAGTACACGGACAGGGGGCTTGGGTGGCTACACCTTC.

In its sample, this clonotype was seen many times. V gene TRBV6-1 combines with J gene TRBJ1-2, with TRBD1 matching over 8 bases. The J segment lost 3 bases and the V segment lost 4 bases, leaving 7 bases of the junction unmatched. The CDR3 covers 15 residues. CDR1 and CDR2 from the germline V gene are MNHNS and SASEGT. As DNA, the CDR3 is TGTGCCAGCAGTGCTGACAGGGGTATCGACTATGGCTACACCTTC. It is translated as CASSADRGIDYGYTF.